This record looks at one T cell receptor beta chain sequence and its context. Its cognate antigen is unknown. Participants comprised healthy donors of bone marrow. Researchers ran the PCR with 60 Vbeta and 13 Jbeta primers. Method: immunoSEQ multiplex PCR; TCRdb's copy keeps in-frame clones and lacks some. The data show about 70,000 clones, 65% to 75% seen once. The CDR3 spans 13 residues. Germline values: CDR1 SGHTA, CDR2 FQGTGA. The record originates from a study of cytomegalovirus exposure and HLA in healthy donors. Study-level results: Reported results showed that the classifier diagnosed cytomegalovirus status with high specificity and sensitivity. More than 150 TCR beta chains were listed as cytomegalovirus-associated. Productive rates of about 87% or about 30% were seen for most TCR beta V segments in an earlier analysis.

The sequence was collected from a woman in her sixties in good health and CMV-seropositive. Sample: PBMCs. This chain joins TRBV7-3 and TRBJ2-5; D not certain. The J call is doubtful: the DNA matches TRBJ2-7 better. The chain's CDR3 is CASSLSGSYEQYF. The CDR3 DNA is TGTGCCAGCAGCCTGTCAGGAAGTTACGAGCAGTACTTC.